A single sample gave rise to the 15 T cell receptor beta chains below, sequenced in a study of CD8+ T cells in alopecia areata. Sequencing relied on a cDNA template that was reverse transcribed from extracted RNA. Assay used: immunoSEQ multiplex PCR; TCRdb lists only in-frame clones, some missing. In the table there are 150,000 to 200,000 clones, under 70% of which are singletons. Treatment described: oral pan-JAK inhibitor, 5-10 mg twice daily. The sequences come from CD4+ T cells sorted from blood, collected at week 4, from a patient treated with tofacitinib. These TCRs come from a human donor with alopecia areata.

This clone was picked up a small number of times. The V gene is TRBV5-6, the J gene TRBJ1-2, with D perhaps matching TRBD1 (5 bases). The CDR3 is 14 residues long. From germline, CDR1 is SGHDT and CDR2 YYEEEE. V lost 4 bases and J 3 bases, leaving 13 bases between the germline ends. CDR3 coding DNA: TGTGCCAGCAGCAGACAGAGCATGTACTATGGCTACACCTTC. It translates to CASSRQSMYYGYTF. Variable domain in full (rest from reference TRBV5-6 and TRBJ1-2): DAGVTQSPTHLIKTRGQQVTLRCSPKSGHDTVSWYQQALGQGPQFIFQYYEEEERQRGNFPDRFSGHQFPNYSSELNVNALLLGDSALYLCASSRQSMYYGYTFGSGTRLTVV.

V usage is TRBV10-3 and J usage is TRBJ2-6; 9 positions match TRBD1. The trim removed 8 bases at V and 3 bases at J, leaving 5 bases unmatched. Germline CDR1 ENHRY, CDR2 SYGVKD. This CDR3 spans 15 amino acids. Written as DNA, the CDR3 is TGTGCCATCCGGGACAGGGATCGTGGGGCCAACGTCCTGACTTTC. As protein: CAIRDRDRGANVLTF.

This rearrangement joins TRBV29-1 to TRBJ1-1, with D possibly TRBD1 on 5 matching bases. The CDR3 sequence is 14 residues long. Germline V gene data show CDR1 as SQVTM and CDR2 as ANQGSEA. V was shortened by 7 bases and J by 4 bases, with 19 bases between the two germline ends. The CDR3 is CSGIDLGGTTEAFF. CDR3 nucleotides: TGCAGCGGCATCGACTTAGGCGGGACCACTGAAGCTTTCTTT.

There are a few counts of this clone. The chain joins TRBV30 to TRBJ2-1; a possible D gene is TRBD2 (6 bases). The germline V and J ends were trimmed by 2 bases and 9 bases, with 20 bases remaining between them. CDR1 and CDR2 from the germline V gene are GTSNPN and SVGIG (reference sequence). The CDR3 loop spans 15 amino acids. Here the CDR3 DNA reads TGTGCCTGGAGTTTCGAGACTAGGGCCCGGGGTGAGCAGTTCTTC. Amino acids: CAWSFETRARGEQFF.

The genes are TRBV2 and TRBJ2-6; 8 bases map to TRBD1. The CDR3 runs 14 residues. CDR1 is SNHLY and CDR2 is FYNNEI in the germline V gene. The V and J ends lost 7 bases and 4 bases, in that order; junction bases with no gene match: 3. DNA for the CDR3: TGTGCCAGCACCGGGACAGGAGGGGCCAACGTCCTGACTTTC. Translation gives CASTGTGGANVLTF.

V and J are TRBV2 and TRBJ1-2; 7 bases are a match to TRBD1. Looked up from germline, CDR1 is SNHLY and CDR2 is FYNNEI. The CDR3 is 13 residues long. Trimming took 8 bases from V and 2 from J; bases not matched to a gene: 5. The CDR3 region has the DNA TGTGCCAGCGGGGGGACAGAGAACTATGGCTACACCTTC. Its translation is CASGGTENYGYTF.

The chain couples TRBV29-1 to TRBJ1-1; 9 bases map to TRBD1. Looked up from germline, CDR1 is SQVTM and CDR2 is ANQGSEA. V shed 7 bases and J 5 bases; nucleotides not matched to a gene: 11. This CDR3 is 14 amino acids long. CDR3 protein: CSGAGQGRSTEAFF. CDR3 DNA: TGCAGCGGAGCCGGACAGGGGCGGAGTACTGAAGCTTTCTTT.

The chain joins TRBV23-1 to TRBJ1-5, with TRBD1 identical over 8 bases. TRBV23-1 is labeled an ORF, and its function is uncertain. Trimming at V came to 2 bases and at J to 4 bases, leaving 1 base not matched to a gene. This CDR3 is 14 amino acids long. As DNA, the CDR3 is TGCGCCAGCAGTCAAGACAGGGGTAATCAGCCCCAGCATTTT. As protein: CASSQDRGNQPQHF.

The J gene is TRBJ2-2, the V gene TRBV7-2; 10 bases line up with TRBD1. Unmatched junction bases numbered 5, after V lost 4 bases and J lost 6 bases. The CDR3 is 15 amino acids. Germline V gene sequence: CDR1 SGHTA, CDR2 FQGNSA. The CDR3 coding sequence is TGTGCCAGCAGCTCCCTCGGACAGGGGGCCGGGGAGCTGTTTTTT. This gives the protein CASSSLGQGAGELFF.

V is TRBV27 and J is TRBJ2-5; a weak D match, TRBD1 (5 bases). Looked up from germline, CDR1 is MNHEY and CDR2 is SMNVEV (reference sequence). Trimming cost V 3 bases and J 9 bases, with 8 bases left between them. The CDR3 has 11 residues. The CDR3 loop reads CASSFQGSQYF. In nucleotides, the CDR3 is TGTGCCAGCAGTTTCCAGGGATCCCAGTACTTC.

The chain combines TRBV4-3 with TRBJ2-1, with 7 bases lining up with TRBD2. The CDR3 has 15 amino acids. The V gene's germline CDR1 is LGHNA and CDR2 YSLEER. J was trimmed by 2 bases and V by 1 base; bases with no gene match: 2. This CDR3 is CASSQGAGAYNEQFF. CDR3 nucleotide sequence: TGCGCCAGCAGCCAAGGGGCGGGGGCCTACAATGAGCAGTTCTTC.

The chain joins TRBV18 to TRBJ2-7; D is uncertain. The CDR3 spans 14 residues. Germline V gene data show CDR1 as KGHSH and CDR2 as LQKENI. The V end was cut by 3 bases, the J end by 2 bases, with 11 bases between. The CDR3 sequence: CASSPDLGTYEQYF. CDR3 in DNA: TGTGCCAGCTCACCTGATCTGGGAACCTACGAGCAGTACTTC.

The chain links TRBV29-1 to TRBJ2-5, with D perhaps being TRBD1 or TRBD2 (7 bases each). V was pared by 6 bases and J by 7 bases, with 15 bases between. This CDR3 is 12 amino acids long. CDR1 is SQVTM, CDR2 ANQGSEA, per germline. CDR3 nucleotides: TGCAGCGTACTAGCAGGGGGGGTGACCCAGTACTTC. Its protein product is CSVLAGGVTQYF. Full variable domain (rest looked up from reference TRBV29-1 and TRBJ2-5): SAVISQKPSRDICQRGTSLTIQCQVDSQVTMMFWYRQQPGQSLTLIATANQGSEATYESGFVIDKFPISRPNLTFSTLTVSNMSPEDSSIYLCSVLAGGVTQYFGPGTRLLVL.

The rearrangement uses TRBV6-1 and TRBJ1-1, with D perhaps matching TRBD1 (5 bases). The CDR3 covers 11 residues. V was shortened by 5 bases and J by 6 bases, with 7 bases between the two germline ends. Germline CDR1 is MNHNS and CDR2 is SASEGT. DNA of the CDR3: TGTGCCAGCAGTTGGGGGGCTGAAGCTTTCTTT. This codes for CASSWGAEAFF.

The V gene is TRBV10-2, the J gene TRBJ1-5, with D maybe TRBD1 (6 bases). The ends were cut back, 5 bases at V and 2 bases at J, with 10 bases in the middle. The germline gives CDR1 WSHSY, CDR2 SAAADI. This CDR3 spans 14 amino acids. CDR3 in amino acids: CASSRTDGNQPQHF. The CDR3 DNA sequence: TGCGCCAGCAGTCGGACAGACGGCAATCAGCCCCAGCATTTT.